This TCR beta chain was captured in a study of T-cell memory formation after mild COVID-19. TCRdb independently ran MiXCR on the 5' RACE reads; one entry per CDR3 protein. The sample yields hundreds of thousands of distinct CDR3 sequences, roughly 21% seen once. The CDR3 extends over 14 amino acids. Per germline, CDR1 SGHRS and CDR2 YFSETQ. Deletions cut 4 bases from V and 5 bases from J, with 12 bases between. This clonotype was picked up a small number of times. The specimen sequenced was PBMCs or a T cell subset sorted from them (not recorded which). The V gene is TRBV5-1, the J gene TRBJ2-2; D remains unclear. The clonotype comes from an adult woman who had mild COVID-19 (a few samples of this study predate the infection). Cell type and time point are not known. Written as DNA, the CDR3 is TGCGCCAGCAGCACGACACTCGGGACCGGGGAGCTGTTTTTT. This gives the protein CASSTTLGTGELFF. The full variable domain, in which reference TRBV5-1 and TRBJ2-2 provide the parts outside the CDR3, is KAGVTQTPRYLIKTRGQQVTLSCSPISGHRSVSWYQQTPGQGLQFLFEYFSETQRNKGNFPGRFSGRQFSNSRSEMNVSTLELGDSALYLCASSTTLGTGELFFGEGSRLTVL.